This T cell receptor beta chain came from a study of blood T cells in healthy people across ages. Combining a sample-barcoded 5' primer with a J-beta primer mix, a second PCR ran for about 7 to 11 cycles. Via MiXCR, TCRdb re-called the 5' RACE reads, giving one row per CDR3 protein. The sample yields more than 500,000 distinct CDR3 sequences, about a quarter seen once. V was pared by 4 bases and J by 3 bases, with 16 bases between. This CDR3 is 15 amino acids long. This clonotype was seen a handful of times. Its specificity is unknown. Study-level results: The study could not conclusively compare naive and antigen-experienced cells, given its unsorted PBMCs.

Each donor had around 10 milliliters of peripheral blood drawn. The data were also submitted as part of a second study, on T cells of mothers and their children. That study adds: For related and unrelated pairs alike, thymic selection shapes TCR recombination output similarly.

The rearrangement uses TRBV12-3 or TRBV12-4 and TRBJ2-7; D gene uncertain. The sequencing input was blood. This TCR was recovered from a boy aged 2-9 years in good health. CDR3 residues: CASSSTGIWGYEQYF. In DNA form, the CDR3 reads TGTGCCAGCAGTTCAACGGGCATCTGGGGCTACGAGCAGTACTTC.